This record concerns one TCR beta chain sequence. Patients who underwent sequencing had shown CD8+CD57+ cell expansion by flow cytometry. The CDR3 is made up of 13 amino acids. V lost 9 bases and J 0 bases, leaving 11 bases between the germline ends. The germline V gene has CDR1 LNHDA and CDR2 SQIVND (reference sequence). The sample is drawn from a study of CD8+CD57+ T cells in acquired aplastic anemia. Genomic DNA constituted the template upon which TCR beta VDJ and CDR3 profiling was performed. TCRdb reprocessed the reads via MiXCR and lists one record per CDR3 protein. The table has 300,000 or so distinct CDR3 sequences, 45% to 65% seen once.

The chain recombines TRBV19 with TRBJ1-1; D uncertain. The sample consisted of sorted CD4+, CD8+, or CD8+CD57+ T cells (not recorded which) from PBMCs. This TCR was sampled from a human donor with aplastic anemia. Here the CDR3 DNA reads TGTGCCAGCAGGATGACCTTGAACACTGAAGCTTTCTTT. Translation gives CASRMTLNTEAFF.